This passage covers 6 T cell receptor beta chains from one sample sequenced in a study of response to subunit inactivated influenza vaccine. TCRdb re-called the RT-PCR reads through MiXCR, storing one row per CDR3 protein. The table lists some 480,000 distinct CDR3 sequences, approximately 11% of them singletons, with about an eighth in the top ten. The source material was PBMCs from blood, sampled more than 35 days after vaccination. These receptors were taken from a man aged 45-65 years who received an inactivated influenza vaccine.

This chain uses TRBV10-3 with TRBJ2-1, with D perhaps matching TRBD2 (6 bases). With 6 bases removed from V and 6 bases from J, the gap between germline ends came to 24 bases. Germline V gene lookup returns CDR1 ENHRY and CDR2 SYGVKD. The CDR3 is made up of 17 amino acids. The CDR3 sequence is CAISRPEEAPGSNEQFF. CDR3 nucleotides: TGTGCCATCAGCCGACCGGAGGAGGCCCCCGGGAGCAATGAGCAGTTCTTC.

This clonotype was counted ten times or more. V usage is TRBV5-1 and J usage is TRBJ2-7, with a tentative D call TRBD1 (5 bases). In germline, CDR1 is SGHRS, CDR2 YFSETQ. The V gene lost 0 bases and the J gene lost 2 bases, with 9 bases spanning the gap. The CDR3 is 14 residues long. CDR3 coding DNA: TGCGCCAGCAGCTTGGTGGAAGGGGCCTACGAGCAGTACTTC. The encoded protein is CASSLVEGAYEQYF.

This clonotype was seen repeatedly, ten times or more. The chain links TRBV10-3 to TRBJ2-7; D unclear. This CDR3 has 11 residues. Germline CDR1 and CDR2: ENHRY and SYGVKD. V was pared by 10 bases and J by 1 base, with 8 bases between. The CDR3 DNA reads TGTGCCACCCTCGAATCCTACGAGCAGTACTTC. Protein: CATLESYEQYF.

The chain combines TRBV5-1 with TRBJ1-1; the D is unclear. Trimming removed 1 base from V and 2 bases from J, with 12 bases in between. The CDR3 runs to 15 residues. The germline V gene encodes CDR1 SGHRS and CDR2 YFSETQ. The CDR3: CASSLSRYPNTEAFF. In DNA form, the CDR3 reads TGCGCCAGCAGCTTGAGCCGATATCCTAACACTGAAGCTTTCTTT.

This clonotype was picked up many times. The V call is TRBV12-3 or TRBV12-4, the J call TRBJ2-7; D not certain. Trimming left V 5 bases short and J 2 bases short, with 19 bases between. The CDR3 totals 16 residues. The DNA of the CDR3 is TGTGCCAGCAGTCTAGGACCCGTCGGCTCTACCTACGAGCAGTACTTC. It encodes CASSLGPVGSTYEQYF.

There are many counts of this clonotype. The chain links TRBV20-1 to TRBJ2-3, with 14 positions matching TRBD2. Germline loops: CDR1 DFQATT, CDR2 SNEGSKA (reference sequence). The V gene end was trimmed by 6 bases and the J gene end by 12 bases; junction bases not matched to a gene: 14. The CDR3 loop spans 15 amino acids. CDR3 in amino acids: CSANSGLAGGPSQYF. The CDR3 region has the DNA TGCAGTGCAAATTCCGGACTAGCGGGGGGCCCTAGTCAGTATTTT.